This entry lists 21 T cell receptor beta chains sequenced from one sample in a study of cytomegalovirus exposure and HLA in healthy donors. PCR employed 60 Vbeta and 13 Jbeta primers. The method was immunoSEQ multiplex PCR; TCRdb's version includes in-frame clones alone and lacks a portion of them. The data contain about 120,000 clones, over 60% of them singletons. Sequenced: PBMCs. Receptor source: a man younger than 45 in good health and CMV-seronegative.

The chain combines TRBV7-2 with TRBJ1-5; D is unresolved. The CDR3 extends over 13 amino acids. CDR1 is SGHTA and CDR2 is FQGNSA in the germline V gene. The V end was cut by 5 bases, the J end by 0 bases, with 5 bases between. CDR3 DNA: TGTGCCAGCAGCCCGGGTAGCAATCAGCCCCAGCATTTT. It is translated as CASSPGSNQPQHF. The whole variable domain, filled in from reference TRBV7-2 and TRBJ1-5, reads GAGVSQSPSNKVTEKGKDVELRCDPISGHTALYWYRQSLGQGLEFLIYFQGNSAPDKSGLPSDRFSAERTGGSVSTLTIQRTQQEDSAVYLCASSPGSNQPQHFGDGTRLSIL.

The chain employs TRBV19 and TRBJ2-3; 7 nucleotides line up with TRBD1. Germline V lookup: CDR1 LNHDA, CDR2 SQIVND (reference sequence). The CDR3 runs 14 residues. V was clipped by 6 bases and J by 9 bases; unmatched bases: 12. This CDR3 reads CASRPGQITGTQYF. The CDR3 region has the DNA TGTGCCAGTAGGCCGGGACAGATCACAGGGACGCAGTATTTT. The whole variable domain, filled in from reference TRBV19 and TRBJ2-3, reads DGGITQSPKYLFRKEGQNVTLSCEQNLNHDAMYWYRQDPGQGLRLIYYSQIVNDFQKGDIAEGYSVSREKKESFPLTVTSAQKNPTAFYLCASRPGQITGTQYFGPGTRLTVL.

The V call is TRBV11-2, the J call TRBJ1-2; 8 bases fit TRBD1. CDR1 and CDR2 (germline): SGHAT, FQNNGV. The CDR3 extends over 15 amino acids. V gave up 2 bases and J gave up 3 bases; unmatched junction bases: 5. CDR3 nucleotide sequence: TGTGCCAGCAGCTTAAGTACAGGGGGGCACTATGGCTACACCTTC. Its translation: CASSLSTGGHYGYTF.

J is TRBJ1-1 and V is TRBV18, with D perhaps TRBD1 (5 bases). The CDR3 sequence is 14 residues long. CDR1 is KGHSH and CDR2 is LQKENI in the germline V gene. Trimming removed 3 bases at V and 1 base at J, with 9 bases between. CDR3 sequence: CASSPGRENTEAFF. The CDR3 DNA is TGTGCCAGCTCACCGGGCAGGGAGAACACTGAAGCTTTCTTT.

The chain uses TRBV4-1 and TRBJ1-4; a possible D gene is TRBD1 (6 bases). Germline V lookup: CDR1 MGHRA, CDR2 YSYEKL. Trimming took 1 base from V and 10 from J, leaving 7 bases between them. There are 12 residues in the CDR3. CDR3 in DNA: TGCGCCAGCAGCCAAGTAGGGGGAAAACTGTTTTTT. Residues: CASSQVGGKLFF.

V gene TRBV4-3 combines with J gene TRBJ2-7, with D possibly being TRBD2 (7 bases). The CDR3 has 16 residues. Per germline, CDR1 LGHNA and CDR2 YSLEER. Trimming pared 2 bases from V and 2 bases from J, leaving 16 bases between. The CDR3 here is CASSQKGGATTYEQYF. The CDR3 region has the DNA TGCGCCAGCAGCCAAAAGGGGGGGGCGACCACCTACGAGCAGTACTTC.

The chain is built from TRBV19 and TRBJ2-1, with 7 bases identical to TRBD2. Unmatched junction bases numbered 8, after V lost 5 bases and J lost 4 bases. Per germline, CDR1 LNHDA and CDR2 SQIVND (reference sequence). The CDR3 is 15 residues long. The CDR3 DNA reads TGTGCCAGTAGTCGGCGGGAGAAACTATACAATGAGCAGTTCTTC. Translation: CASSRREKLYNEQFF.

The genes are TRBV14 and TRBJ2-7, with 8 bases matching TRBD1. Germline V CDR1 and CDR2: SGHDN, FVKESK. V lost 4 bases, J lost 5 bases, and 7 bases stayed unmatched. The CDR3 has 14 residues. In DNA, the CDR3 is TGTGCCAGCAGCCCCCAGGACAGGGTTCACGAGCAGTACTTC. Translated, it gives CASSPQDRVHEQYF.

CDR3 sequence reads: CASEDRGNQPQHF. The CDR3 DNA sequence: TGTGCCAGTGAGGACAGGGGGAATCAGCCCCAGCATTTT. This chain joins TRBV19 and TRBJ1-5; 10 nucleotides line up with TRBD1. Trimming took 8 bases from V and 4 from J; bases not matched to a gene: 2. This CDR3 contains 13 residues. Germline V gene data show CDR1 as LNHDA and CDR2 as SQIVND (reference sequence).

This chain connects TRBV7-2 to TRBJ2-5, with 11 bases aligning to TRBD2. The ends lost 0 bases at V and 3 bases at J; junction bases unmatched: 6. This CDR3 comprises 17 residues. Germline V gene data show CDR1 as SGHTA and CDR2 as FQGNSA. CDR3 in amino acids: CASSLALAGAGKETQYF. The CDR3 DNA sequence: TGTGCCAGCAGCTTAGCACTAGCGGGGGCCGGTAAAGAGACCCAGTACTTC.

The genes are TRBV7-8 and TRBJ1-5, with TRBD1 identical over 7 bases. CDR3 size: 17 residues. Germline CDR1 and CDR2: SGHVS and FQNEAQ. V was pared by 3 bases and J by 2 bases, with 10 bases of the junction left unmatched. The CDR3 DNA reads TGTGCCAGCAGCTTGACAGGGCCGGGAATGGGCAATCAGCCCCAGCATTTT. Amino acids: CASSLTGPGMGNQPQHF.

V usage is TRBV19 and J usage is TRBJ1-1; D is perhaps TRBD1 (5 bases). CDR1 LNHDA and CDR2 SQIVND come from the germline V gene (reference sequence). This CDR3 is built from 14 residues. Trimming cost V 3 bases and J 4 bases, with 12 bases left between them. The CDR3 DNA reads TGTGCCAGTAGTATCCCAGGGAGGGGCACTGAAGCTTTCTTT. As protein: CASSIPGRGTEAFF.

The rearrangement uses TRBV27 and TRBJ1-2; the D gene is possibly TRBD1 (6 bases). CDR3 size: 15 residues. Trimming removed 5 bases from V and 4 bases from J, with 17 bases in between. Germline CDR1 MNHEY, CDR2 SMNVEV (reference sequence). CDR3 sequence: CASSPRGLGSYGYTF. For the CDR3, the DNA is TGTGCCAGCAGTCCCAGGGGATTGGGCTCCTATGGCTACACCTTC.

The V call is TRBV5-1, the J call TRBJ2-3; 10 bases align to TRBD2. Germline V lookup: CDR1 SGHRS, CDR2 YFSETQ. V gave up 4 bases and J gave up 1 base; unmatched junction bases: 3. The CDR3 is made up of 15 amino acids. DNA for the CDR3: TGCGCCAGCAGCGCCGGGACTAGCGGCACAGATACGCAGTATTTT. Its protein product is CASSAGTSGTDTQYF.

The chain employs TRBV5-4 and TRBJ2-7; 9 nucleotides line up with TRBD2. Germline V gene lookup returns CDR1 SGHNT and CDR2 YYREEE (reference sequence). The junction had 7 bases not matched to a gene; V was cut back by 4 bases and J by 5 bases. The CDR3 runs 14 residues. CDR3 amino acids: CASSPGLAEHEQYF. The DNA of the CDR3 is TGTGCCAGCAGCCCGGGACTAGCCGAACACGAGCAGTACTTC.

The chain carries TRBV5-6 and TRBJ1-4, with D tentatively TRBD1 (5 bases). Germline CDR1 reads SGHDT; CDR2 reads YYEEEE. Trimming removed 4 bases from V and 0 bases from J, with 16 bases in between. The CDR3 runs to 17 residues. The CDR3 DNA sequence: TGTGCCAGCAGCCCCCGCAGGGTCCTGGCAACTAATGAAAAACTGTTTTTT. It yields the protein CASSPRRVLATNEKLFF.

The chain uses TRBV2 and TRBJ1-1, with D uncertain. The germline gives CDR1 SNHLY, CDR2 FYNNEI. The V end lost 5 bases, the J end lost 5 bases, and 9 bases lay between the germline ends. The CDR3 runs 12 residues. The CDR3 spells CASSRRDTEAFF. The CDR3 region has the DNA TGTGCCAGCAGTCGGAGGGATACTGAAGCTTTCTTT.

The V call is TRBV5-5, the J call TRBJ1-6; no clear D. This CDR3 has 16 residues. CDR1 and CDR2 (germline): SGHKS, YYEKEE (reference sequence). Trimming took off 0 bases at V and 1 base at J, with 8 bases between the two ends. CDR3 protein: CASSLVANSYNSPLHF. CDR3 DNA sequence: TGTGCCAGCAGCTTGGTGGCCAATTCCTATAATTCACCCCTCCACTTT.

V gene TRBV18 combines with J gene TRBJ2-7, with 7 bases fitting TRBD2. CDR3 length: 16 residues. The J segment lost 1 base and the V segment lost 3 bases, leaving 9 bases of the junction unmatched. Germline V gene lookup returns CDR1 KGHSH and CDR2 LQKENI. For the CDR3, the DNA is TGTGCCAGCTCACCCTCCCTCCGGGGGGTGTCCTACGAGCAGTACTTC. It yields the protein CASSPSLRGVSYEQYF.

This clone has only a few counts. The V and J genes are TRBV7-2 and TRBJ2-3; 8 bases agree with TRBD1. The V and J ends lost 1 base and 0 bases, in that order; junction bases with no gene match: 0. The germline gives CDR1 SGHTA, CDR2 FQGNSA. This CDR3 region has 15 residues. The CDR3 is CASSLGTGSTDTQYF. The CDR3 nucleotides are TGTGCCAGCAGCTTAGGGACAGGGAGCACAGATACGCAGTATTTT.

The chain is built from TRBV19 and TRBJ2-1, with 11 bases lining up with TRBD2. V gave up 3 bases and J gave up 8 bases; unmatched junction bases: 9. CDR3 length: 16 residues. Germline-derived CDR1 and CDR2 are LNHDA and SQIVND (reference sequence). CDR3 nucleotides: TGTGCCAGTAGTATCTTTGGGTCGACTAGCGGGGATGAGCAGTTCTTC. It yields the protein CASSIFGSTSGDEQFF.